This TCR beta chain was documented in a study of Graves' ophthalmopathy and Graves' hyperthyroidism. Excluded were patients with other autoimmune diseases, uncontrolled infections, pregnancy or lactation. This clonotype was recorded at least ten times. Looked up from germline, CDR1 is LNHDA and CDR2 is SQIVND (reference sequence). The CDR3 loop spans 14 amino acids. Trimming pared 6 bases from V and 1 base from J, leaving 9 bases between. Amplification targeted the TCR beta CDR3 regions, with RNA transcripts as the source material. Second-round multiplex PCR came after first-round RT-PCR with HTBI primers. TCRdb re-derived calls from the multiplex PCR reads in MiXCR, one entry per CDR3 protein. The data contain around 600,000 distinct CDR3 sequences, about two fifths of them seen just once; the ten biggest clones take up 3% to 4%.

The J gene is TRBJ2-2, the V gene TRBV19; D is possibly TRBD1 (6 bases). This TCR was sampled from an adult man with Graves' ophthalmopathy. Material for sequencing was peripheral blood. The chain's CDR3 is CASRLGQNTGELFF. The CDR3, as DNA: TGTGCCAGTAGATTGGGACAGAACACCGGGGAGCTGTTTTTT. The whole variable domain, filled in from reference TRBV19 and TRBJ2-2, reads DGGITQSPKYLFRKEGQNVTLSCEQNLNHDAMYWYRQDPGQGLRLIYYSQIVNDFQKGDIAEGYSVSREKKESFPLTVTSAQKNPTAFYLCASRLGQNTGELFFGEGSRLTVL.